Listed here are 21 T cell receptor beta chains from one sample, sequenced in a study of T cells in localized non-small cell lung cancer. Sequenced by immunoSEQ multiplex PCR; TCRdb stores in-frame clones only, minus some. The data contain 30,000 to 50,000 clones, about 76% of them singletons. Sample: PBMCs, taken before any cancer treatment. The receptors stem from a woman aged 35-75 years with stage II squamous cell lung carcinoma.

The chain is built from TRBV4-3 and TRBJ2-3; the D is unclear. The V end lost 0 bases, the J end lost 2 bases, and 12 bases lay between the germline ends. This CDR3 comprises 16 residues. Germline-derived CDR1 and CDR2 are LGHNA and YSLEER. CDR3 sequence: CASSQEQNEFTDTQYF. DNA for the CDR3: TGCGCCAGCAGCCAAGAACAGAATGAATTCACAGATACGCAGTATTTT.

This clone was seen only a few times. CDR3 in DNA: TGTGCCAGTAGGGAGGGAGGGCCGTACAATGAGCAGTTCTTC. This translates into CASREGGPYNEQFF. The chain has TRBV19 and TRBJ2-1, with TRBD2 matching over 7 bases. The germline V gene has CDR1 LNHDA and CDR2 SQIVND (reference sequence). The ends lost 6 bases at V and 4 bases at J; junction bases unmatched: 6. The CDR3 is made up of 14 amino acids.

The chain combines TRBV11-2 with TRBJ2-7; 12 nucleotides line up with TRBD2. Per germline, CDR1 SGHAT and CDR2 FQNNGV. CDR3 length: 16 residues. Trimming took 3 bases from V and 0 from J; bases not matched to a gene: 3. The CDR3, as DNA: TGTGCCAGCAGCTTCGGACTAGCGGGAATCTCCTACGAGCAGTACTTC. This sequence encodes CASSFGLAGISYEQYF. Variable domain in full (rest from reference TRBV11-2 and TRBJ2-7): EAGVAQSPRYKIIEKRQSVAFWCNPISGHATLYWYQQILGQGPKLLIQFQNNGVVDDSQLPKDRFSAERLKGVDSTLKIQPAKLEDSAVYLCASSFGLAGISYEQYFGPGTRLTVT.

The chain uses TRBV19 and TRBJ2-2; D unresolved. V lost 5 bases to trimming and J lost 2 bases, with 24 bases between them. Germline lookup yields CDR1 LNHDA and CDR2 SQIVND (reference sequence). This CDR3 has 19 amino acids. The CDR3 coding sequence is TGTGCCAGTAGTGCCACCCTCTGGAAGCCAAAGATTAACACCGGGGAGCTGTTTTTT. Its translation is CASSATLWKPKINTGELFF. Together with reference TRBV19 and TRBJ2-2, the CDR3 gives the full variable domain: DGGITQSPKYLFRKEGQNVTLSCEQNLNHDAMYWYRQDPGQGLRLIYYSQIVNDFQKGDIAEGYSVSREKKESFPLTVTSAQKNPTAFYLCASSATLWKPKINTGELFFGEGSRLTVL.

The chain joins TRBV2 to TRBJ2-7, with D possibly being TRBD1 (5 bases). This CDR3 region has 15 residues. V was shortened by 7 bases and J by 3 bases, with 19 bases between the two germline ends. The V gene's germline CDR1 is SNHLY and CDR2 FYNNEI. The chain's CDR3 is CASMSKGITFYEQYF. The CDR3 nucleotides read TGTGCCAGCATGAGTAAGGGGATCACCTTCTACGAGCAGTACTTC. Combining the CDR3 with reference TRBV2 and TRBJ2-7 gives the whole variable domain EPEVTQTPSHQVTQMGQEVILRCVPISNHLYFYWYRQILGQKVEFLVSFYNNEISEKSEIFDDQFSVERPDGSNFTLKIRSTKLEDSAMYFCASMSKGITFYEQYFGPGTRLTVT.

This clone was seen once. This chain connects TRBV4-3 to TRBJ2-2, with 13 bases fitting TRBD2. Germline values: CDR1 LGHNA, CDR2 YSLEER. V trimming: 0 bases; J trimming: 0 bases; junction bases outside the gene matches: 13. The CDR3 extends over 22 amino acids. The CDR3 DNA reads as TGCGCCAGCAGCCAAGATCCAATTACTAGCGGGAGGGTGGGGGCGAACACCGGGGAGCTGTTTTTT. It encodes CASSQDPITSGRVGANTGELFF.

The V and J genes are TRBV10-3 and TRBJ1-1; TRBD1 aligns across 10 bases. The CDR3 is 14 amino acids. Trimming cost V 6 bases and J 3 bases; bases outside gene matches: 4. Germline V gives CDR1 ENHRY, CDR2 SYGVKD. Written as DNA, the CDR3 is TGTGCCATCAGGGAGACAGGGGGCTACACTGAAGCTTTCTTT. Encoded protein: CAIRETGGYTEAFF.

As DNA, the CDR3 is TGTGCCAGCAGCGCGACAGGGAAAAACATTCAGTACTTC. The encoded protein is CASSATGKNIQYF. The chain employs TRBV5-6 and TRBJ2-4; 7 positions match TRBD1. The CDR3 runs 13 residues. Trimming removed 4 bases from V and 4 bases from J; junction bases left unmatched: 2. CDR1 and CDR2 from the germline V gene are SGHDT and YYEEEE.

The rearrangement links TRBV4-2 to TRBJ1-3, with D unresolved. V lost 2 bases and J lost 0, with 17 bases in between. From germline, CDR1 is LGHNA and CDR2 YNFKEQ. This CDR3 has 18 residues. The CDR3 spells CASSQRGRHTVSGNTIYF. The DNA for the CDR3 is TGTGCCAGCAGCCAACGAGGACGGCATACCGTCTCTGGAAACACCATATATTTT.

The chain has TRBV7-9 and TRBJ1-1; weak D call: TRBD1 (5 bases). V lost 1 base and J lost 5, with 14 bases in between. The CDR3 has 15 residues. Germline CDR1 SEHNR, CDR2 FQNEAQ (reference sequence). CDR3 loop: CASSLGSGESTEAFF. CDR3 bases: TGTGCCAGCAGCTTAGGTTCGGGGGAATCGACTGAAGCTTTCTTT.

V and J are TRBV5-1 and TRBJ2-5; 7 nucleotides align to TRBD2. Trimming cost V 7 bases and J 3 bases; bases outside gene matches: 6. The CDR3 is made up of 13 amino acids. In germline, CDR1 is SGHRS, CDR2 YFSETQ. CDR3 DNA sequence: TGCGCCAGCCGAGCGGGATTTGAAGAGACCCAGTACTTC. It encodes CASRAGFEETQYF.

This sequence joins TRBV5-5 and TRBJ1-2; the D is unclear. The V gene lost 0 bases and the J gene lost 7 bases, with 7 bases spanning the gap. CDR3 length equals 12 residues. The germline V gene has CDR1 SGHKS and CDR2 YYEKEE (reference sequence). This CDR3 reads CASSLASGGYTF. CDR3 sequence (DNA): TGTGCCAGCAGCTTGGCGTCAGGTGGCTACACCTTC.

As for this clone: A read error may account for a junction end that differs from germline. This chain links TRBV10-2 with TRBJ1-2, with TRBD1 as a possible D gene (5 bases). The CDR3 has 9 amino acids. Germline V lookup: CDR1 WSHSY, CDR2 SAAADI. The CDR3 is CASSELGLF. Here the CDR3 DNA reads TGCGCCAGCAGTGAGTTGGGGCTCTTC.

The chain is built from TRBV20-1 and TRBJ1-2, with D uncertain. This CDR3 comprises 11 residues. V was trimmed by 0 bases and J by 10 bases, leaving 9 bases between them. Per the germline V gene, CDR1 is DFQATT and CDR2 is SNEGSKA (reference sequence). The CDR3 loop is CSARDVQYYTF. CDR3 DNA sequence: TGCAGTGCTAGAGATGTACAGTACTACACCTTC.

This chain uses TRBV7-2 with TRBJ2-5; no definite D call. Germline CDR1 is SGHTA and CDR2 is FQGNSA. With 5 bases removed from V and 0 bases from J, the gap between germline ends came to 4 bases. The CDR3 is made up of 12 amino acids. Here the CDR3 reads CASSLYQETQYF. The CDR3 region has the DNA TGTGCCAGCAGCCTATACCAAGAGACCCAGTACTTC.

The genes are TRBV5-4 and TRBJ1-1; the D gene is possibly TRBD1 (6 bases). Germline CDR1 SGHNT, CDR2 YYREEE (reference sequence). The ends were cut back, 4 bases at V and 3 bases at J, with 10 bases in the middle. The CDR3 extends over 13 amino acids. As DNA, the CDR3 is TGTGCCAGCAGCACGGGGGCGGACACTGAAGCTTTCTTT. Translating gives CASSTGADTEAFF.

The chain is built from TRBV9 and TRBJ1-1; D is ambiguous. The ends were cut back, 2 bases at V and 0 bases at J, with 8 bases in the middle. The germline CDR1 and CDR2 sequences are SGDLS and YYNGEE. The CDR3 loop spans 14 amino acids. DNA for the CDR3: TGTGCCAGCAGCGTCGGGGTAATGAACACTGAAGCTTTCTTT. Translating it yields CASSVGVMNTEAFF.

The chain is built from TRBV7-2 and TRBJ2-2; D is uncertain. Trimming stripped 5 bases from V and 5 bases from J, with 9 bases between. The V gene's germline CDR1 is SGHTA and CDR2 FQGNSA. This CDR3 has 13 amino acids. The CDR3 region has the DNA TGTGCCAGCAGCGCAAGGGCGACCGGGGAGCTGTTTTTT. The encoded protein is CASSARATGELFF.

This clone was observed a handful of times. This chain connects TRBV7-6 to TRBJ1-5; tentative D call: TRBD1 (6 bases). Between the trimmed V and J ends, which lost 3 bases and 4 bases, there was a span of 10 bases. CDR3 length: 14 amino acids. The germline gives CDR1 SGHVS, CDR2 FNYEAQ. CDR3 in amino acids: CASSLEQGNQPQHF. Written as DNA, the CDR3 is TGTGCCAGCAGCTTGGAACAGGGAAATCAGCCCCAGCATTTT.

V usage is TRBV19 and J usage is TRBJ2-5; 10 nucleotides agree with TRBD2. The CDR3 extends over 17 amino acids. V was clipped by 1 base and J by 7 bases; unmatched bases: 12. The germline V gene encodes CDR1 LNHDA and CDR2 SQIVND (reference sequence). The CDR3 sequence is CASSIGSSGGAVGTQYF. CDR3 nucleotides: TGTGCCAGTAGTATAGGCTCCAGCGGGGGGGCCGTGGGGACCCAGTACTTC.

The CDR3 bases are TGTGCCAGCAGTCTCCGGGACCCAGGGCTAGAGCAGTACTTC. This sequence encodes CASSLRDPGLEQYF. This rearrangement joins TRBV27 to TRBJ2-7; D may match TRBD1 or TRBD2 (5 bases each). Trimming took 5 bases from V and 7 from J, leaving 18 bases between them. The CDR3 length is 14 residues. Germline assignment: CDR1 MNHEY and CDR2 SMNVEV (reference sequence).